What follows are 2 T cell receptor beta chains derived from one specimen sequenced in a study of CD8 T cells in Susac syndrome. After extraction with the RNeasy kit, about 0.5 to 1 ug of the RNA was reverse transcribed using random hexamers. TCRdb re-called the immunoSEQ multiplex PCR reads with MiXCR, one entry per CDR3 protein. The sample holds some 450,000 distinct CDR3 sequences, around 85% seen once. The specimen sequenced was CD8+ T cells from PBMCs. Every receptor here comes from a human donor with multiple sclerosis.

This clonotype came up once. This chain links TRBV7-4 with TRBJ2-5; unclear D gene. The CDR3 loop spans 14 amino acids. The V gene's germline CDR1 is SGHVT and CDR2 SQSDAQ. The V and J ends lost 5 bases and 7 bases respectively, with 17 bases between them. In nucleotides, the CDR3 is TGTGCCAGCAGCCCCGTCCGGCAAGGTGGGACCCAGTACTTC. This gives the protein CASSPVRQGGTQYF.

DNA for the CDR3: TGCGCCAGCAGCCAAGGAGAGGGGACAGGGTACAGCGAGCAGTACTTC. Translated: CASSQGEGTGYSEQYF. The chain uses TRBV4-1 and TRBJ2-7, with 9 bases fitting TRBD1. The CDR3 runs 16 residues. The V and J ends lost 1 base and 6 bases, in that order; junction bases with no gene match: 10. Germline V lookup: CDR1 MGHRA, CDR2 YSYEKL.